The table lists the clone carrying this T cell receptor beta chain with a few counts. Antigen unknown. Other nucleotide sequences in the sample specify the same CDR3. These data come from a study of beta chain features in type 1 diabetes. Germline trimming cut 3 bases from V and 3 bases from J; bases unmatched to any gene: 0. The germline CDR1 and CDR2 sequences are KGHSH and LQKENI. The CDR3 extends over 13 amino acids. Investigators reverse transcribed all isolated RNA, so they sequenced expressed TCRB transcripts. The table came from immunoSEQ multiplex PCR; TCRdb's copy has only in-frame clones and leaves some out. In the table there are some 270,000 clones, under 13% of which are singletons. General study points: Shorter TCRB CDR3s, moderately but significantly so, marked every one of the four CD4+ subsets in Type 1 diabetes patients.

This receptor was identified in a man aged 25 to 40 with type 1 diabetes. Sequenced input: naive CD4+ T cells from blood. The chain recombines TRBV18 with TRBJ1-1; 8 nucleotides align to TRBD1. The CDR3 loop reads CASSPDRDTEAFF. As DNA, the CDR3 is TGTGCCAGCTCACCGGACAGGGACACTGAAGCTTTCTTT.